What follows are 10 T cell receptor beta chains derived from one specimen sequenced in a study of radiotherapy plus CTLA-4 blockade in lung cancer. This table comes from immunoSEQ multiplex PCR, and its TCRdb copy is limited to in-frame clones, with some not included. The table records more than 80,000 clones, more than 75% of them present only once. Specimen: peripheral blood, collected from a patient treated with radiotherapy plus ipilimumab. The receptors here all came from a human donor with non-small cell lung cancer that progressed on radiotherapy plus ipilimumab. Some clones in this sample may be carry-over from other donors' samples.

In this sample, this clone turned up once. The V and J genes are TRBV11-2 and TRBJ2-5; 14 positions match TRBD2. Germline lookup yields CDR1 SGHAT and CDR2 FQNNGV. The CDR3 length is 17 residues. V dropped 1 base and J dropped 0; count of bases not matched to a gene: 1. This chain's CDR3 is CASSLGTSGGYQETQYF. DNA of the CDR3: TGTGCCAGCAGCTTAGGGACTAGCGGGGGGTACCAAGAGACCCAGTACTTC.

The chain joins TRBV7-2 to TRBJ2-3; D is ambiguous. Germline assignment: CDR1 SGHTA and CDR2 FQGNSA. This CDR3 spans 12 amino acids. V lost 0 bases to trimming and J lost 6 bases, with 4 bases between them. The DNA for the CDR3 is TGTGCCAGCAGCTTAGCACTGGATACGCAGTATTTT. This codes for CASSLALDTQYF.

The chain joins TRBV6-5 to TRBJ1-1; no reliable D call. Per germline, CDR1 MNHEY and CDR2 SVGAGI. V was cut by 0 bases and J by 4 bases, with 9 bases left in between. The CDR3 consists of 14 residues. The CDR3 here is CASSYSSSGTEAFF. CDR3 sequence (DNA): TGTGCCAGCAGTTACTCGAGCTCAGGCACTGAAGCTTTCTTT.

This clone was detected only once. V is TRBV7-9 and J is TRBJ2-7; D is ambiguous. Per germline, CDR1 SEHNR and CDR2 FQNEAQ (reference sequence). CDR3 length: 12 amino acids. V lost 1 base and J lost 2, with 3 bases in between. The DNA of the CDR3 is TGTGCCAGCAGCTTAGAACCCTACGAGCAGTACTTC. Translation gives CASSLEPYEQYF. Combining the CDR3 with reference TRBV7-9 and TRBJ2-7 gives the whole variable domain DTGVSQNPRHKITKRGQNVTFRCDPISEHNRLYWYRQTLGQGPEFLTYFQNEAQLEKSRLLSDRFSAERPKGSFSTLEIQRTEQGDSAMYLCASSLEPYEQYFGPGTRLTVT.

This clone was detected a few times. This chain uses TRBV28 with TRBJ2-5; 8 nucleotides align to TRBD2. J gave up 5 bases and V 5 bases, and 7 bases lay outside the gene matches. Germline CDR1 is MDHEN and CDR2 is SYDVKM. This CDR3 spans 14 amino acids. The CDR3 nucleotides are TGTGCCAGCAGTATCCCGGGGGGGCTGGAGACCCAGTACTTC. This translates into CASSIPGGLETQYF.

The V and J genes are TRBV5-1 and TRBJ2-1; the D gene is possibly TRBD1 (5 bases). Germline V gene sequence: CDR1 SGHRS, CDR2 YFSETQ. This CDR3 region has 14 residues. The V end lost 0 bases, the J end lost 8 bases, and 12 bases lay between the germline ends. The CDR3 sequence is CASSLATQGDEQFF. CDR3 nucleotide sequence: TGCGCCAGCAGCTTGGCGACCCAAGGGGATGAGCAGTTCTTC.

The genes are TRBV19 and TRBJ2-1; TRBD1 might be the D (6 bases). V lost 10 bases to trimming and J lost 6 bases, with 19 bases between them. Germline V gene sequence: CDR1 LNHDA, CDR2 SQIVND (reference sequence). The CDR3 consists of 14 residues. The CDR3 DNA follows: TGTGCCACCGCCGGACAGTTTACTCGCAATGAGCAGTTCTTC. This sequence encodes CATAGQFTRNEQFF.

This chain links TRBV7-2 with TRBJ1-4; possibly TRBD1 for D (6 bases). This CDR3 contains 14 residues. Germline V gene data show CDR1 as SGHTA and CDR2 as FQGNSA. The germline V and J ends were trimmed by 8 bases and 3 bases, with 13 bases remaining between them. Written as DNA, the CDR3 is TGTGCCAGCGCAGGGGCGAATGCTAATGAAAAACTGTTTTTT. This codes for CASAGANANEKLFF.

Concerning this clone: Other nucleotide sequences in the sample specify the same CDR3. The V and J genes are TRBV29-1 and TRBJ2-5, with no clear D. V was pared by 2 bases and J by 10 bases, with 14 bases between. The CDR3 sequence is 12 residues long. Germline V CDR1 and CDR2: SQVTM, ANQGSEA. The chain's CDR3 is CSVEFYQGIQYF. The DNA of the CDR3 is TGCAGCGTTGAATTTTACCAAGGCATCCAGTACTTC. The variable domain in full, completed from reference TRBV29-1 and TRBJ2-5, reads SAVISQKPSRDICQRGTSLTIQCQVDSQVTMMFWYRQQPGQSLTLIATANQGSEATYESGFVIDKFPISRPNLTFSTLTVSNMSPEDSSIYLCSVEFYQGIQYFGPGTRLLVL.

V is TRBV18 and J is TRBJ2-7; possibly TRBD1 for D (5 bases). The CDR3 spans 15 residues. The germline gives CDR1 KGHSH, CDR2 LQKENI. V lost 2 bases and J lost 2, with 13 bases in between. Here the CDR3 reads CASSPGADGTYEQYF. CDR3 DNA sequence: TGTGCCAGCTCACCAGGGGCAGACGGTACCTACGAGCAGTACTTC.